Listed below are T cell receptor beta chains from one sample, sequenced in a study of blood T cell repertoires in COVID-19. Using immunoSEQ multiplex PCR, the repertoire was profiled, and TCRdb retains in-frame clones only, with some absent. The table records 350,000 to 400,000 clones, around 90% of them present only once. The specimen was peripheral blood. Source of these receptors: a man younger than 35 with active or convalescent COVID-19. The CDR3 runs from the conserved cysteine through the conserved F or W. The D gene is left open where the match is weak. Rows give clone size only sometimes, using once, few, many, or a class for an expanded clone.

J gene,clone size,D gene,V gene,CDR3 DNA,CDR3 protein
TRBJ2-1,NA,TRBD2,TRBV11-1,TGTGCCAGCAGCCCTAGGGGCGGGAGGGCCGTCTATGAGCAGTTCTTC,CASSPRGGRAVYEQFF
TRBJ1-1,NA,NA,TRBV4-1,TGCGCCAGCAGCCAAGCGTCTATTTCAGGGGTGAACACTGAAGCTTTCTTT,CASSQASISGVNTEAFF
TRBJ2-3,NA,TRBD1,TRBV19,TGTGCCAGTAGTATGTTTGGACAGGGCACAGATACGCAGTATTTT,CASSMFGQGTDTQYF
TRBJ1-1,NA,NA,TRBV4-1,TGCGCCAGCAGCCCTACAAGTACTAACGTGAACACTGAAGCTTTCTTT,CASSPTSTNVNTEAFF
TRBJ2-1,NA,TRBD2,TRBV7-7,TGTGCTAGCAGCTTATCCGGCGGGAGGGCATACAATGAGCAGTTCTTC,CASSLSGGRAYNEQFF
TRBJ1-6,NA,NA,TRBV4-2,TGTGCCAGCAGCTTCGGGACATCGGCCTATAATTCACCCCTCCACTTT,CASSFGTSAYNSPLHF
TRBJ2-3,NA,NA,TRBV28,TGTGCCAGCAGTTTAGGTGGCGGGGTAGATACGCAGTATTTT,CASSLGGGVDTQYF
TRBJ1-1,NA,NA,TRBV4-2,TGTGCCAGCAGCCATCTAAACCAGAACACTGAAGCTTTCTTT,CASSHLNQNTEAFF
TRBJ1-2,few,NA,TRBV19,TGTGCCACCCTACAGGTATCGACTGGTTTAGGCTACACCTTC,CATLQVSTGLGYTF
TRBJ2-3,NA,TRBD2,TRBV28,TGTGCCAGCAGACCGCGGGGGGCAGATACGCAGTATTTT,CASRPRGADTQYF
TRBJ1-1,NA,NA,TRBV5-1,TGCGCCAGCAGCGGGGGTGGGGCGGGGACTGAAGCTTTCTTT,CASSGGGAGTEAFF
TRBJ1-1,NA,NA,TRBV10-1,TGCGCCAGCCGTGAGGGCAGGCTCATGAACACTGAAGCTTTCTTT,CASREGRLMNTEAFF
TRBJ2-7,NA,NA,TRBV29-1,TGCAGCGTAGCGATTAGAGGGAAGTACGAGCAGTACTTC,CSVAIRGKYEQYF
TRBJ2-3,NA,TRBD1,TRBV7-2,TGTGCCAGCAGCTTAGTCCCAGGGGGTGTTGCAGATACGCAGTATTTT,CASSLVPGGVADTQYF
TRBJ1-2,NA,TRBD1,TRBV4-2,TGTGCCAGCAGCCAAGGGACCGGGACAGGGCTCGGCTATGGCTACACCTTC,CASSQGTGTGLGYGYTF
TRBJ2-5,NA,NA,TRBV6-5,TGTGCCAGCAGACGCCCGGGACTCAAAGAGACCCAGTACTTC,CASRRPGLKETQYF
TRBJ2-1,NA,TRBD2,TRBV28,TGTGCCAGCAGTTTATCCCGTCGCCAACCGGGGGCTAGCGGGAGGAACAATGAGCAGTTCTTC,CASSLSRRQPGASGRNNEQFF
TRBJ1-2,NA,NA,TRBV6-2/TRBV6-3,TGTGCCAGCAGTTACTCCAGGCCACCTTCTAACTATGGCTACACCTTC,CASSYSRPPSNYGYTF
TRBJ2-7,NA,TRBD1,TRBV7-2,TGTGCCAGCAGCCAAAACGGACAGGGTAAGAAGAACTTC,CASSQNGQGKKNF
TRBJ2-7,NA,NA,TRBV5-5,TGTGCCAGCAGCTTGGGAGAATCCCTAAAGTACGAGCAGTACTTC,CASSLGESLKYEQYF
TRBJ2-3,NA,NA,TRBV5-6,TGTGCCAGCAGGCCGGTGGGAGTACCAGATACGCAGTATTTT,CASRPVGVPDTQYF
TRBJ1-1,NA,NA,TRBV21-1,TGTGCCAGCAGCAAGCGATACTTAGACAGCCCGAACACTGAAGCTTTCTTT,CASSKRYLDSPNTEAFF
TRBJ2-2,NA,NA,TRBV2,TGTGCCAGCAGTGAAGTCGGGGGAACCGGGGAGCTGTTTTTT,CASSEVGGTGELFF
TRBJ1-4,NA,TRBD1,TRBV28,TGTGCCAGCAGTGACAGGGGTCCCACTGATGTGCAACTGTTTTTT,CASSDRGPTDVQLFF
TRBJ1-6,few,NA,TRBV9,TGTGCCAGCAGCGTAGGGGCAGATAATTCACCCCTCCACTTT,CASSVGADNSPLHF
TRBJ2-1,NA,TRBD2,TRBV14,TGTGCCAGCAGCCTCTTCGCGGGAGGCTACAATGAGCAGTTCTTC,CASSLFAGGYNEQFF
TRBJ2-2,NA,TRBD2,TRBV7-6,TGTGCCAGCAGCCAAGGACTAGCGGGAGGCTCGGGGGCCGGGGAGCTGTTTTTT,CASSQGLAGGSGAGELFF
TRBJ2-1,NA,TRBD2,TRBV6-2/TRBV6-3,TGTGCCAGCAGTGGTACTAGCGGGGGGGCGTGGGAGCAGTTCTTC,CASSGTSGGAWEQFF
TRBJ2-3,NA,TRBD2,TRBV6-1,TGTGCCAGCAGTGGAGCCCGGGGAGGGGTTGTCGTTGATACGCAGTATTTT,CASSGARGGVVVDTQYF
TRBJ2-7,NA,TRBD2,TRBV28,TGTGCCAGCAGACAAGGACTAGCGGGAGGGCCAGATTACGAGCAGTACTTC,CASRQGLAGGPDYEQYF
TRBJ2-7,NA,NA,TRBV7-2,TGTGCCAGCAGCACCCGACAAGGCGGGAACGAGCAGTACTTC,CASSTRQGGNEQYF
TRBJ2-1,NA,TRBD1,TRBV24-1,TGTGCCACCAGTGACCCGGACAGGGGAACCTACAATGAGCAGTTCTTC,CATSDPDRGTYNEQFF